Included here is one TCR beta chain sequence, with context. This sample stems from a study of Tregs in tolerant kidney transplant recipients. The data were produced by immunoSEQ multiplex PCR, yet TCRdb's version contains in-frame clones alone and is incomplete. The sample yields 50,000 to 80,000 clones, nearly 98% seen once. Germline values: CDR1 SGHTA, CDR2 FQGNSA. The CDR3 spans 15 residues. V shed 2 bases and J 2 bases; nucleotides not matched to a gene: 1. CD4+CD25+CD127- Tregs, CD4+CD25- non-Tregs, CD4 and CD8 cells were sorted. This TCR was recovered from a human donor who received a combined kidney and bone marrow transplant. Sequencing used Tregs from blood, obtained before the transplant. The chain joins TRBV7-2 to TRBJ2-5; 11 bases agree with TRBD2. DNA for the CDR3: TGTGCCAGCAGCTTAACTAGCGGGAGACAAGAGACCCAGTACTTC. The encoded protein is CASSLTSGRQETQYF.